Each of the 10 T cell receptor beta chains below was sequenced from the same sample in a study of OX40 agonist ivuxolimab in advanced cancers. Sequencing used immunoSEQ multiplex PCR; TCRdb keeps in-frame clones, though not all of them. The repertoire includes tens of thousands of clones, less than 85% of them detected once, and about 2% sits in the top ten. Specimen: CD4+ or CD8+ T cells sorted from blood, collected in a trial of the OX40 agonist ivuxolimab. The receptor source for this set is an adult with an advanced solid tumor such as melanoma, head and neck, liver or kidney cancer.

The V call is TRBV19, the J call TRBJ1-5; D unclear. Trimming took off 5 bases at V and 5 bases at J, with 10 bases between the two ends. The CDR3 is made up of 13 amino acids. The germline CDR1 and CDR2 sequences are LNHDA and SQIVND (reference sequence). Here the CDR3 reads CASSFTVDQPQHF. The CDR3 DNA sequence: TGTGCCAGTAGTTTTACAGTCGATCAGCCCCAGCATTTT.

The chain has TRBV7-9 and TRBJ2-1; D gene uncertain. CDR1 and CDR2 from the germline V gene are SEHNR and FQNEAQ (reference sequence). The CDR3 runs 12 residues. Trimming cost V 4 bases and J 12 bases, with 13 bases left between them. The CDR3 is CASSSGGVRQFF. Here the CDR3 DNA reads TGTGCCAGCAGCTCGGGTGGGGTACGGCAGTTCTTC.

The DNA for the CDR3 is TGTGCCTACCGTAACAGGGGGCGCCGCACTGAAGCTTTCTTT. Amino acid sequence: CAYRNRGRRTEAFF. V usage is TRBV30 and J usage is TRBJ1-1, with TRBD1 matching 9 bases. Germline CDR1 is GTSNPN and CDR2 is SVGIG (reference sequence). V gave up 7 bases and J gave up 4 bases; unmatched junction bases: 10. This CDR3 comprises 14 residues.

In DNA form, the CDR3 reads TGTGCCAGTTCGCAGTCGGCGGGGGGCTACACCTTC. Translated, it gives CASSQSAGGYTF. J is TRBJ1-2 and V is TRBV19; no reliable D call. CDR1 is LNHDA and CDR2 is SQIVND in the germline V gene (reference sequence). The V and J ends lost 8 bases and 8 bases respectively, with 15 bases between them. CDR3 size: 12 residues.

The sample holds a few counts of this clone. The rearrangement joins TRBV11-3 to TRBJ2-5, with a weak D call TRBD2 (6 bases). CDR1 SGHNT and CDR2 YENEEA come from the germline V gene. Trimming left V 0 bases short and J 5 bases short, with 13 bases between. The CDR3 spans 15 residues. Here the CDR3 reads CASSLDGSGVETQYF. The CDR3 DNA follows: TGTGCCAGCAGCTTAGATGGGTCGGGGGTCGAGACCCAGTACTTC.

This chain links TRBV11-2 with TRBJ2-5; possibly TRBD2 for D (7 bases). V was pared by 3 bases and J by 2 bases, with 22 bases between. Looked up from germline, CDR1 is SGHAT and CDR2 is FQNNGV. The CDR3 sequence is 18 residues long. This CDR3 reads CASSLGWRGGLSQETQYF. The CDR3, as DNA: TGTGCCAGCAGCTTGGGTTGGCGCGGGGGCCTATCGCAAGAGACCCAGTACTTC.

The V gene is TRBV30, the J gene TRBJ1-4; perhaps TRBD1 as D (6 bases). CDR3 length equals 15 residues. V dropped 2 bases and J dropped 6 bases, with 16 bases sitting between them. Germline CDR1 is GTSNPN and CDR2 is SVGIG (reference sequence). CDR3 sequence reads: CAWSKGVAGHEKLFF. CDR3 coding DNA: TGTGCCTGGAGTAAGGGGGTCGCGGGGCATGAAAAACTGTTTTTT.

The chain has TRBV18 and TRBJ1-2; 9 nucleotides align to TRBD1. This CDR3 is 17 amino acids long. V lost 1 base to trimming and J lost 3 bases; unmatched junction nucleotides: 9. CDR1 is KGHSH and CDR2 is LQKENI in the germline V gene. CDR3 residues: CASSPQIRDREDYGYTF. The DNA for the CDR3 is TGTGCCAGCTCACCACAAATCCGGGACAGGGAAGACTATGGCTACACCTTC. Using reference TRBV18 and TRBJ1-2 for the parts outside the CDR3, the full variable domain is NAGVMQNPRHLVRRRGQEARLRCSPMKGHSHVYWYRQLPEEGLKFMVYLQKENIIDESGMPKERFSAEFPKEGPSILRIQQVVRGDSAAYFCASSPQIRDREDYGYTFGSGTRLTVV.

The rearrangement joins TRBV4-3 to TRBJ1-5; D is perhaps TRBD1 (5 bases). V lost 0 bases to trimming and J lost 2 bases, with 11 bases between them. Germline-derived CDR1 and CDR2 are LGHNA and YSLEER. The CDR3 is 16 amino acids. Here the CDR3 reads CASSQEVTGGNQPQHF. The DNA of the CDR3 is TGCGCCAGCAGCCAAGAAGTTACGGGGGGCAATCAGCCCCAGCATTTT.

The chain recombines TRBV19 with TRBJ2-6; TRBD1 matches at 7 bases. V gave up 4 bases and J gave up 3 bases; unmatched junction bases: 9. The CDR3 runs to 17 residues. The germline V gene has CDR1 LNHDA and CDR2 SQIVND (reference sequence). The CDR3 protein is CASSSPFQGVGANVLTF. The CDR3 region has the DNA TGTGCCAGTAGTAGTCCTTTCCAGGGGGTTGGGGCCAACGTCCTGACTTTC.